These 18 T cell receptor beta chains came from one sample sequenced in a study of patients and donors after allogeneic stem cell transplantation (dated by TCRdb to the early 2020s). The library was generated by RT-PCR. The sequencing machine was a NextSeq 550. The public sequencing data were trimmed at Q25 with fastp and processed into clonotypes with MiXCR by TCRdb, which kept only in-frame beta chains. Rows with a matching CDR3 protein are joined into one entry that keeps the most common DNA and genes. In all, the sample holds over 150,000 distinct CDR3 sequences, and approximately 28% of those were seen once. Of the sample, 3.2% is held by the ten largest clones. The sequenced sample consisted of blood, either unsorted or a sorted T cell fraction (not recorded which). These receptor sequences come from a human donor who was either an allogeneic HSCT recipient or a stem cell or donor lymphocyte infusion donor (not recorded which). It is not recorded whose cells these are; they may come from a transplant donor.

The chain couples TRBV7-8 to TRBJ1-1; D is unresolved. The germline V gene encodes CDR1 SGHVS and CDR2 FQNEAQ. V was pared by 5 bases and J by 1 base, with 11 bases between. CDR3 length equals 14 residues. The CDR3 DNA is TGTGCCAGCAGCGGACGGACGGAGAACACTGAAGCTTTCTTT. This codes for CASSGRTENTEAFF.

V and J are TRBV30 and TRBJ2-1; 10 nucleotides line up with TRBD2. Germline V gene data show CDR1 as GTSNPN and CDR2 as SVGIG (reference sequence). Trimming cost V 0 bases and J 5 bases; bases outside gene matches: 4. This CDR3 is 15 amino acids long. Written as DNA, the CDR3 is TGTGCCTGGAGTGTAAAACTAGCGGGGAACAATGAGCAGTTCTTC. Protein product: CAWSVKLAGNNEQFF.

The chain combines TRBV15 with TRBJ2-7; D may be TRBD1 or TRBD2 (6 bases each). V lost 5 bases and J lost 3, with 23 bases in between. Per germline, CDR1 LNHNV and CDR2 YYDKDF (reference sequence). The CDR3 sequence is 17 residues long. CDR3 bases: TGTGCCACCAGCGCCCTAATGGGAAGGGGGGACTTCTACGAGCAGTACTTC. Translating it yields CATSALMGRGDFYEQYF.

This clonotype was detected only a few times. The chain has TRBV6-5 and TRBJ1-2, with a weak D call TRBD1 (5 bases). This CDR3 spans 15 amino acids. Deletions cut 0 bases from V and 1 base from J, with 9 bases between. Germline V lookup: CDR1 MNHEY, CDR2 SVGAGI. The CDR3 region is CASSYSGHLNYGYTF. The CDR3 DNA reads as TGTGCCAGCAGTTACTCAGGACACCTTAACTATGGCTACACCTTC.

Ten or more counts support this clonotype. This chain connects TRBV6-5 to TRBJ1-1, with unresolved D. The CDR3 consists of 16 residues. The germline gives CDR1 MNHEY, CDR2 SVGAGI. Trimming left V 2 bases short and J 0 bases short, with 13 bases between. The CDR3 here is CASSYGGPAMNTEAFF. In DNA, the CDR3 is TGTGCCAGCAGTTACGGAGGCCCCGCCATGAACACTGAAGCTTTCTTT.

CDR3: CASSSPHYEQYF. The CDR3 DNA sequence: TGTGCCAGCAGTTCCCCCCACTACGAGCAGTACTTC. V is TRBV27 and J is TRBJ2-7; D not resolved. V was shortened by 4 bases and J by 3 bases, with 7 bases between the two germline ends. CDR3 length: 12 residues. Germline assignment: CDR1 MNHEY and CDR2 SMNVEV (reference sequence).

This clonotype has a handful of counts. The chain links TRBV27 to TRBJ1-2, with D possibly matching TRBD1 (5 bases). The germline V and J ends were trimmed by 0 bases and 6 bases, with 5 bases remaining between them. CDR1 is MNHEY, CDR2 SMNVEV, per germline (reference sequence). The CDR3 covers 12 residues. The CDR3 sequence is CASSLSGHGYTF. CDR3 nucleotides: TGTGCCAGCAGTTTATCGGGGCATGGCTACACCTTC.

This clonotype turned up a few times. CDR3 residues: CASSQGGAGAETQYF. Here the CDR3 DNA reads TGTGCCAGCAGCCAAGGCGGGGCGGGAGCAGAGACCCAGTACTTC. This sequence joins TRBV3-1 and TRBJ2-5; the match to TRBD2 covers 7 bases. Germline loops: CDR1 LGHDT, CDR2 YNNKEL (reference sequence). The length of the CDR3 is 15 residues. The V and J ends lost 1 base and 4 bases, in that order; junction bases with no gene match: 6.

Comments on this clonotype: One end of the junction fails to match germline, which may point to a read error. The rearrangement links TRBV7-7 to TRBJ2-7; D uncertain. Germline V gene sequence: CDR1 SSHAT, CDR2 FNYEAQ (reference sequence). The CDR3 has 15 amino acids. The CDR3 sequence is CASSLRSDGPYEQYF. The CDR3 DNA follows: TGTGCTAGCAGCTTACGCTCCGACGGGCCCTACGAGCAGTACTTC.

This clonotype was seen a few times. V is TRBV5-1 and J is TRBJ1-1; a possible D gene is TRBD1 (5 bases). V dropped 2 bases and J dropped 11 bases, with 19 bases sitting between them. Germline CDR1 and CDR2: SGHRS and YFSETQ. This CDR3 comprises 14 residues. The CDR3 sequence is CASSFDNSGRDAFF. The CDR3 DNA sequence: TGCGCCAGCAGCTTTGATAATTCCGGCAGGGACGCTTTCTTT.

This clonotype showed up just once. The V call is TRBV7-6, the J call TRBJ2-3; 9 bases fit TRBD2. The V segment lost 4 bases and the J segment 2 bases; nucleotides outside the gene matches: 10. Germline V gene data show CDR1 as SGHVS and CDR2 as FNYEAQ. The CDR3 has 17 amino acids. The CDR3 region is CASSSPFSGSATDTQYF. The CDR3 DNA follows: TGTGCCAGCAGCTCCCCATTTAGCGGGAGTGCCACAGATACGCAGTATTTT.

In DNA, the CDR3 is TGTGCCAGCAGTTTTTGGGCAGGGGTCACTGAAGCTTTCTTT. Translated, it gives CASSFWAGVTEAFF. This chain uses TRBV27 with TRBJ1-1, with D possibly TRBD1 on 6 matching bases. The V and J ends lost 3 bases and 4 bases respectively, with 12 bases between them. From germline, CDR1 is MNHEY and CDR2 SMNVEV (reference sequence). This CDR3 is 14 amino acids long.

The chain links TRBV5-5 to TRBJ1-2; TRBD1 aligns across 9 bases. Germline lookup yields CDR1 SGHKS and CDR2 YYEKEE (reference sequence). The CDR3 totals 12 residues. Trimming took 7 bases from V and 6 from J; bases not matched to a gene: 4. CDR3 protein: CASGGQGDGYTF. DNA of the CDR3: TGTGCCAGCGGGGGACAGGGAGATGGCTACACCTTC.

This clonotype was picked up a small number of times. The V call is TRBV6-1, the J call TRBJ2-1, with 9 bases fitting TRBD2. Germline loops: CDR1 MNHNS, CDR2 SASEGT. The CDR3 loop spans 14 amino acids. The ends lost 3 bases at V and 7 bases at J; junction bases unmatched: 4. CDR3 sequence: CASSEAGGLNEQFF. The CDR3 bases are TGTGCCAGCAGTGAGGCGGGAGGGTTAAATGAGCAGTTCTTC.

The J gene is TRBJ2-1, the V gene TRBV5-1; D is possibly TRBD1 or TRBD2 (5 bases each). The CDR3 extends over 16 amino acids. The germline gives CDR1 SGHRS, CDR2 YFSETQ. Trimming took 3 bases from V and 7 from J, leaving 20 bases between them. For the CDR3, the DNA is TGCGCCAGCAGCTCCGGCCTTAGGGGACGGTGGAATGAGCAGTTCTTC. Translating it yields CASSSGLRGRWNEQFF.

This chain links TRBV7-3 with TRBJ2-3; 12 bases line up with TRBD2. CDR1 is SGHTA and CDR2 is FQGTGA in the germline V gene. This CDR3 has 18 amino acids. The J segment lost 2 bases and the V segment lost 4 bases, leaving 10 bases of the junction unmatched. CDR3 sequence reads: CASSSPWTSGDDTDTQYF. CDR3 nucleotides: TGTGCCAGCAGCTCGCCTTGGACTAGCGGGGATGACACAGATACGCAGTATTTT.

This clonotype was picked up a small number of times. The V gene is TRBV7-9, the J gene TRBJ1-3; 8 bases are shared with TRBD1. V trimming: 5 bases; J trimming: 0 bases; junction bases outside the gene matches: 9. Germline loops: CDR1 SEHNR, CDR2 FQNEAQ (reference sequence). CDR3 size: 17 residues. CDR3 nucleotides: TGTGCCAGCAGCCCCCGGGACAGGCTCTACTCTGGAAACACCATATATTTT. Protein product: CASSPRDRLYSGNTIYF.

This chain joins TRBV27 and TRBJ2-3, with D unresolved. Trimming cost V 8 bases and J 4 bases, with 16 bases left between them. The CDR3 loop spans 14 amino acids. Germline lookup yields CDR1 MNHEY and CDR2 SMNVEV (reference sequence). The chain's CDR3 is CASGSGRPSDTQYF. The CDR3, as DNA: TGTGCCAGCGGCTCTGGGCGACCCTCAGATACGCAGTATTTT.